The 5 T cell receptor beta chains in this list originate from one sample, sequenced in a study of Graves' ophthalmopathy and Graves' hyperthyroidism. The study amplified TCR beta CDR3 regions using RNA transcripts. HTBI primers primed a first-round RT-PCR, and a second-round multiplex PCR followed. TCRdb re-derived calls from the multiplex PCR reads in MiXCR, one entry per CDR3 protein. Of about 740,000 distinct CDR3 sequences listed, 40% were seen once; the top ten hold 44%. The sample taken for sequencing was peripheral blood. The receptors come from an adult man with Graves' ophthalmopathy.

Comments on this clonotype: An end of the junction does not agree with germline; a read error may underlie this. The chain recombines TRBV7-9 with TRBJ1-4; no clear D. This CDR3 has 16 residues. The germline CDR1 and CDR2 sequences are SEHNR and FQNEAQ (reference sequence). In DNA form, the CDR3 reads TGTGCCGGCAGCTTAGTGTTCGGGGCAACTAATGAAAAACTGTTTTTT. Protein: CAGSLVFGATNEKLFF.

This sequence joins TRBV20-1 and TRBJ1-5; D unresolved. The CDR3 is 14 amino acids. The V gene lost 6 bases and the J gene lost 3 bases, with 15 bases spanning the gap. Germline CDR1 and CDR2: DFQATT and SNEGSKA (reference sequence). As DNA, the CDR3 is TGCAGTGCCCTACGGCCTAGCGCCAATCAGCCCCAGCATTTT. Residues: CSALRPSANQPQHF.

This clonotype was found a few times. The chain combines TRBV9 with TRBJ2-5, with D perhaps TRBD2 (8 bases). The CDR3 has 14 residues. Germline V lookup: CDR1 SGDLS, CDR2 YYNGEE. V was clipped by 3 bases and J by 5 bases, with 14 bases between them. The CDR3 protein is CASSAGGTEETQYF. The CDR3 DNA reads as TGTGCCAGCAGCGCGGGGGGGACAGAGGAGACCCAGTACTTC.

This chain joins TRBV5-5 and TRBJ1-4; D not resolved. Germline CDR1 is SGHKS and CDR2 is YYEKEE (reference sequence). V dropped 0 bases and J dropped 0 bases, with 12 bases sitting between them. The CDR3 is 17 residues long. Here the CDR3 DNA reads TGTGCCAGCAGCTTGGAAGGCGGACTAACAACTAATGAAAAACTGTTTTTT. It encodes CASSLEGGLTTNEKLFF.

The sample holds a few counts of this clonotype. The CDR3: CASSTPRQGTNTGELFF. The CDR3 nucleotides are TGTGCCAGTAGTACCCCCAGACAGGGAACGAACACCGGGGAGCTGTTTTTT. V and J are TRBV19 and TRBJ2-2; TRBD1 matches 7 bases. With 4 bases clipped from V and 0 bases from J, the junction kept 8 bases outside the gene matches. The CDR3 spans 17 residues. CDR1 and CDR2 from the germline V gene are LNHDA and SQIVND (reference sequence).